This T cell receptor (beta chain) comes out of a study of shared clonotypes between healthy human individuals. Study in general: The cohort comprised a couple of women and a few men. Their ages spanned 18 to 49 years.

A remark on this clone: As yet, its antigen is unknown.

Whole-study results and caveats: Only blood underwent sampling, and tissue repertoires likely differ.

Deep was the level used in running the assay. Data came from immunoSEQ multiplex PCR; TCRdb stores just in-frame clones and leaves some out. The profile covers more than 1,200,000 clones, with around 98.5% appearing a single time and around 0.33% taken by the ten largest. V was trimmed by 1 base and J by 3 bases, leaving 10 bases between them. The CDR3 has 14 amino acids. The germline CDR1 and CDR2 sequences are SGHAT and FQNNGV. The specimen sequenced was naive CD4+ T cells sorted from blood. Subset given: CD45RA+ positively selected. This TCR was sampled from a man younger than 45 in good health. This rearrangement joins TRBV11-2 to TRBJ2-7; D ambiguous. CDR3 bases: TGTGCCAGCAGCTTAGTCCCAGTGGGCTACGAGCAGTACTTC. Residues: CASSLVPVGYEQYF. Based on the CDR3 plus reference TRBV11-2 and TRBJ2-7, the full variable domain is EAGVAQSPRYKIIEKRQSVAFWCNPISGHATLYWYQQILGQGPKLLIQFQNNGVVDDSQLPKDRFSAERLKGVDSTLKIQPAKLEDSAVYLCASSLVPVGYEQYFGPGTRLTVT.